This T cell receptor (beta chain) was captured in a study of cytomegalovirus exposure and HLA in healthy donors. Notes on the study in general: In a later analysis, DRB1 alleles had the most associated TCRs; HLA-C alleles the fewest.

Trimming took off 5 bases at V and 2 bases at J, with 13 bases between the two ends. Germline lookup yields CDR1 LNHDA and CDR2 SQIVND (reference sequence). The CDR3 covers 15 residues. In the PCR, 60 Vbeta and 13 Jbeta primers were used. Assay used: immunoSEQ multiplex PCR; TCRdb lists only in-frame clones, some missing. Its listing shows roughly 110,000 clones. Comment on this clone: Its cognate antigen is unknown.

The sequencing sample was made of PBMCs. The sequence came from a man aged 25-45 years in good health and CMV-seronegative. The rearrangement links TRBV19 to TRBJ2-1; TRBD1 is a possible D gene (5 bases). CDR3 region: CASSRQSIPYNEQFF. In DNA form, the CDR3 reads TGTGCCAGTAGTCGACAGTCGATCCCCTACAATGAGCAGTTCTTC.